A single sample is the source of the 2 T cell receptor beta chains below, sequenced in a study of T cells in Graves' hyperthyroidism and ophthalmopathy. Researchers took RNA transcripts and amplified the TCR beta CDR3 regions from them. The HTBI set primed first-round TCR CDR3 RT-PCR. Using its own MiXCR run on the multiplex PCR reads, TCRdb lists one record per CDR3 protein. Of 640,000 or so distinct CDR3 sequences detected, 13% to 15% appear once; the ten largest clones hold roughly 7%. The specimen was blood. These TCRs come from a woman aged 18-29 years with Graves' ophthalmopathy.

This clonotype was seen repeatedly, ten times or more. Here the CDR3 reads CASRRDYTDTQYF. CDR3 in DNA: TGTGCCAGCAGGCGGGATTACACAGATACGCAGTATTTT. This sequence joins TRBV2 and TRBJ2-3; D perhaps matches TRBD2 (6 bases). The CDR3 is 13 residues long. Germline CDR1 and CDR2: SNHLY and FYNNEI. Between the trimmed V and J ends, which lost 6 bases and 2 bases, there was a span of 9 bases.

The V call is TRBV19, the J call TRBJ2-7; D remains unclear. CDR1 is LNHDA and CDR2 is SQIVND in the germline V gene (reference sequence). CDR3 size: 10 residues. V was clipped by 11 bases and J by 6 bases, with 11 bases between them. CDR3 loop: CARLRSEQYF. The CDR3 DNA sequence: TGTGCCCGCCTCCGAAGCGAGCAGTACTTC.